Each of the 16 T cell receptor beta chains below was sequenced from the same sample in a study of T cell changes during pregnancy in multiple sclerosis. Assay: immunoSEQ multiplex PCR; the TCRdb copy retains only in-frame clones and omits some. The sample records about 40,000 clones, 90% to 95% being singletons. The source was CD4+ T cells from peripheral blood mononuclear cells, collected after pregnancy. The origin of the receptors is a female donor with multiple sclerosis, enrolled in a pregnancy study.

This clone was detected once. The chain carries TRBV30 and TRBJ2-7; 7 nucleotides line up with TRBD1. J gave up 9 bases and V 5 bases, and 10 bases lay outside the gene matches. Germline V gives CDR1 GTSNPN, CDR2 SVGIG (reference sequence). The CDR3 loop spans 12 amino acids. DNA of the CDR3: TGTGCCTGGGCGACAGGGTCGAATGCGCAGTACTTC. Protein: CAWATGSNAQYF.

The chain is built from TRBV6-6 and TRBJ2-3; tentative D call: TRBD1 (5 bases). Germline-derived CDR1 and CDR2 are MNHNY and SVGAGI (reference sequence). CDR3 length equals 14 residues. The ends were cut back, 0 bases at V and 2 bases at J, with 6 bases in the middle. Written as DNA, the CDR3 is TGTGCCAGCAGTTACTCGGGGCCCACAGATACGCAGTATTTT. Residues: CASSYSGPTDTQYF.

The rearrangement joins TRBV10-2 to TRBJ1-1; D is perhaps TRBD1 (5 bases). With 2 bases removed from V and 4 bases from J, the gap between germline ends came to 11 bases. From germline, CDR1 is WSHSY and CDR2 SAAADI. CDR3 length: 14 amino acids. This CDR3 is CASSEGRVGTEAFF. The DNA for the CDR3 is TGCGCCAGCAGTGAGGGCAGGGTGGGCACTGAAGCTTTCTTT.

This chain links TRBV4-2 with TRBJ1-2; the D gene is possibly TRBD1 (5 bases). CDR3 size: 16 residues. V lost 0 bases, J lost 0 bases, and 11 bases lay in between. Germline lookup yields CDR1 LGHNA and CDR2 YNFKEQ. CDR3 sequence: CASSQELQDPNYGYTF. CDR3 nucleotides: TGTGCCAGCAGCCAAGAGCTACAGGACCCTAACTATGGCTACACCTTC.

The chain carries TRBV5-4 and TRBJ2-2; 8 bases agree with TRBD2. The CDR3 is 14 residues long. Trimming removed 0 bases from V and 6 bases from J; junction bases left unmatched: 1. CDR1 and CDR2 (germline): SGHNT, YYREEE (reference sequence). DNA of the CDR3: TGTGCCAGCAGCTTGGCCGGGGGGGCCGGGGAGCTGTTTTTT. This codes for CASSLAGGAGELFF.

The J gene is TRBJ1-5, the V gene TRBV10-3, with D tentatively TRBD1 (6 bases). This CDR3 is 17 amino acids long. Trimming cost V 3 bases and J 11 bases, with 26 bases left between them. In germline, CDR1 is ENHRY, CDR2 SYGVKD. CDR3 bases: TGTGCCATCAGTGACCAGGGGCGTGGGCCCTATGCTTTGGCCCAGCATTTT. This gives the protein CAISDQGRGPYALAQHF.

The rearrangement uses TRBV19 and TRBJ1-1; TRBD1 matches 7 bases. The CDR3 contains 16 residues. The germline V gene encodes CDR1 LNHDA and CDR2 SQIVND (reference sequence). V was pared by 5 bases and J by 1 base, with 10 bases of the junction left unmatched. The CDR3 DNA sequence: TGTGCCAGTAGTTCGGGACAGAGAGGCCCGAACACTGAAGCTTTCTTT. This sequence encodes CASSSGQRGPNTEAFF.

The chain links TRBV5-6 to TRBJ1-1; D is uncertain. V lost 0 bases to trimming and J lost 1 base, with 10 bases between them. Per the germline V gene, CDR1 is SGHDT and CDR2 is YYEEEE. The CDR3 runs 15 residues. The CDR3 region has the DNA TGTGCCAGCAGCTTGGTACAGCAAACGAACACTGAAGCTTTCTTT. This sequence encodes CASSLVQQTNTEAFF.

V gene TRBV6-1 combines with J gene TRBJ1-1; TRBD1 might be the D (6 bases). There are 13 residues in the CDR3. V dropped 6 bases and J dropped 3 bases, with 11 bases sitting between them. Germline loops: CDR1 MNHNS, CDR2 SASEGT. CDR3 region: CASRVGGDTEAFF. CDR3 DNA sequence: TGTGCCAGCAGGGTAGGGGGGGACACTGAAGCTTTCTTT.

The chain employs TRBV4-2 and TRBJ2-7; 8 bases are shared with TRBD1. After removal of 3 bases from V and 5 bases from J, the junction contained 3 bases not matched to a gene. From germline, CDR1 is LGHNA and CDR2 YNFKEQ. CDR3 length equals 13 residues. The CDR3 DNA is TGTGCCAGCAGCCACACAGGGGGTCACGAGCAGTACTTC. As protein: CASSHTGGHEQYF.

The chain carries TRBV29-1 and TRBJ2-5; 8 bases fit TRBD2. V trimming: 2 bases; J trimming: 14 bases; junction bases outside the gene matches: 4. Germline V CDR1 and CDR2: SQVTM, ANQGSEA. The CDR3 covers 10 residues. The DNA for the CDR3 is TGCAGCGTTGAAACTAGCGGAATATACTTC. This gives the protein CSVETSGIYF.

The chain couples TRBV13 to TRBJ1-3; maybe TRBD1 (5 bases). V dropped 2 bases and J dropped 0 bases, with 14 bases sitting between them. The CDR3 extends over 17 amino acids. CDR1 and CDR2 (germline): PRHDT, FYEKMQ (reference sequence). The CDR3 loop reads CASSLRAGTFSGNTIYF. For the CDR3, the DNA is TGTGCCAGCAGCTTACGGGCGGGGACTTTCTCTGGAAACACCATATATTTT. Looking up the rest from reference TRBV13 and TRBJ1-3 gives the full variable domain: AAGVIQSPRHLIKEKRETATLKCYPIPRHDTVYWYQQGPGQDPQFLISFYEKMQSDKGSIPDRFSAQQFSDYHSELNMSSLELGDSALYFCASSLRAGTFSGNTIYFGEGSWLTVV.

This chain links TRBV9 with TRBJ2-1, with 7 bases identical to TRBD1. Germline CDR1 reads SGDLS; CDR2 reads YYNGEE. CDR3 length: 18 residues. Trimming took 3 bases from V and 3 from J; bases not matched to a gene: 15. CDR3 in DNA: TGTGCCAGCAGCGCTCCCTTCGGACAGCCAGGGGGCTACAATGAGCAGTTCTTC. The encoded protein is CASSAPFGQPGGYNEQFF.

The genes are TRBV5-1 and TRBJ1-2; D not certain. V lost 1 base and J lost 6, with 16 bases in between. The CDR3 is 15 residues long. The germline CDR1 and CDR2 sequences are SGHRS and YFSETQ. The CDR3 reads CASSLTPGTSHGYTF. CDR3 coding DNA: TGCGCCAGCAGCTTGACCCCAGGTACCTCCCATGGCTACACCTTC.

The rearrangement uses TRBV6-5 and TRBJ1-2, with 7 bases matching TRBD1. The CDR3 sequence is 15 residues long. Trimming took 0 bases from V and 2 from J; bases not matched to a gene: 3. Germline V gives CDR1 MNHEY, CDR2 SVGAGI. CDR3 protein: CASSYSGQQNYGYTF. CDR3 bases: TGTGCCAGCAGTTACTCGGGACAGCAAAACTATGGCTACACCTTC.

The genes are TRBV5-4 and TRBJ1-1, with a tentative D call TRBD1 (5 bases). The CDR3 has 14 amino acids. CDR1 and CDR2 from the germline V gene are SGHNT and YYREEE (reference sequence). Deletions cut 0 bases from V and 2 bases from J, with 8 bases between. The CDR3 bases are TGTGCCAGCAGCTTGGAGGGGCAAAACACTGAAGCTTTCTTT. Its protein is CASSLEGQNTEAFF.